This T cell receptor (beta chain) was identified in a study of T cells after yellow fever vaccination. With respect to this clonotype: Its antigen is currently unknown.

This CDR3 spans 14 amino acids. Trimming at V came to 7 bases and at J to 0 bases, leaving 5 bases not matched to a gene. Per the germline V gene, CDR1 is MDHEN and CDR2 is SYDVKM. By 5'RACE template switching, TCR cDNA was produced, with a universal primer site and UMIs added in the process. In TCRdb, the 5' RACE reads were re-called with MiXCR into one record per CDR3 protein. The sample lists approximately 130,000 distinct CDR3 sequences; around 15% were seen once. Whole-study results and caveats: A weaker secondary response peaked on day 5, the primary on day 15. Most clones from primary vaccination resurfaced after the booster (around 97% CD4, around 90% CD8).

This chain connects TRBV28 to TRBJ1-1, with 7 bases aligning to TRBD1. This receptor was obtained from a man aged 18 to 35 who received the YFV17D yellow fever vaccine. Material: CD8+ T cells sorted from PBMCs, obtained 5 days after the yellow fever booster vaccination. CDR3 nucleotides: TGTGCCAGCACCTTCAGGGGGATGAACACTGAAGCTTTCTTT. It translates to CASTFRGMNTEAFF. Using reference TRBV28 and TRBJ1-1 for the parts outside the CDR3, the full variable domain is DVKVTQSSRYLVKRTGEKVFLECVQDMDHENMFWYRQDPGLGLRLIYFSYDVKMKEKGDIPEGYSVSREKKERFSLILESASTNQTSMYLCASTFRGMNTEAFFGQGTRLTVV.